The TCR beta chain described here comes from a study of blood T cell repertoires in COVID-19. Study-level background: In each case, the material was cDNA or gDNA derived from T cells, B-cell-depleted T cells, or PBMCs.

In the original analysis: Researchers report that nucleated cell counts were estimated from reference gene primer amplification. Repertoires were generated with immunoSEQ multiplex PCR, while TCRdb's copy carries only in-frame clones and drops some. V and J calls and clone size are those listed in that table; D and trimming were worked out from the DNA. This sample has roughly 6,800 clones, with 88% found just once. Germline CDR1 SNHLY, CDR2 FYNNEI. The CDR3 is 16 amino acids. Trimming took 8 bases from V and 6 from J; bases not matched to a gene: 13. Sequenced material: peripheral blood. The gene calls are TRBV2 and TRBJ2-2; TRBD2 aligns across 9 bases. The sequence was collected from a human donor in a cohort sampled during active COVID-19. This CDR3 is CASRAGGGGAPGELFF. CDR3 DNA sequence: TGTGCCAGCCGTGCTGGGGGCGGGGGGGCCCCCGGGGAGCTGTTTTTT. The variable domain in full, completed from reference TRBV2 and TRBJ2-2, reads EPEVTQTPSHQVTQMGQEVILRCVPISNHLYFYWYRQILGQKVEFLVSFYNNEISEKSEIFDDQFSVERPDGSNFTLKIRSTKLEDSAMYFCASRAGGGGAPGELFFGEGSRLTVL.